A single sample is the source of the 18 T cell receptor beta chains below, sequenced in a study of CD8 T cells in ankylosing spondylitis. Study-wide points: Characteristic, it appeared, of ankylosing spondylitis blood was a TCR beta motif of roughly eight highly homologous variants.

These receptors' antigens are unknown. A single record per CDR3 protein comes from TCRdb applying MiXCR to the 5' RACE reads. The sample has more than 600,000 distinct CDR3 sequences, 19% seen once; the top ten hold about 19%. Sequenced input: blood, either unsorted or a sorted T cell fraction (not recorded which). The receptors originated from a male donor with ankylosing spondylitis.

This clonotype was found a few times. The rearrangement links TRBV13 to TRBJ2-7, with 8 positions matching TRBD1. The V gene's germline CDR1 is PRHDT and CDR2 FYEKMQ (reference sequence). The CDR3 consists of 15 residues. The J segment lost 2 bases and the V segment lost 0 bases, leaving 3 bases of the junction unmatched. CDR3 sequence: CASSLGGQGPYEQYF. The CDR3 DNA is TGTGCCAGCAGCTTAGGCGGACAGGGACCCTACGAGCAGTACTTC.

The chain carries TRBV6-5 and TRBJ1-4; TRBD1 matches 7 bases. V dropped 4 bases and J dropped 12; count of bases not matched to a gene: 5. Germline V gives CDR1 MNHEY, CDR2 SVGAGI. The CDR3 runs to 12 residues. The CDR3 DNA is TGTGCCAGCAGTTTCCAGGGGGGAGAACTGTTTTTT. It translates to CASSFQGGELFF.

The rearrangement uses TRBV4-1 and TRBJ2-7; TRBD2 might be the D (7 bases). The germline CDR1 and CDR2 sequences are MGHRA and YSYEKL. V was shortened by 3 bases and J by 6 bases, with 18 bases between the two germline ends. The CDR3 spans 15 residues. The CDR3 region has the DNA TGCGCCAGCAGCCACTTTGTGGGGGAGGGGGGCGAGCAGTACTTC. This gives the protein CASSHFVGEGGEQYF.

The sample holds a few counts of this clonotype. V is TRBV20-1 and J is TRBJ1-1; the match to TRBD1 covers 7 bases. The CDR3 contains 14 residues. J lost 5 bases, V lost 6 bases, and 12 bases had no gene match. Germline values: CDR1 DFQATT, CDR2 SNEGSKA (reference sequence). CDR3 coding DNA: TGCAGTGCCCCCGAGGGCAGGGGGAGAACTGAAGCTTTCTTT. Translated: CSAPEGRGRTEAFF.

The chain's CDR3 is CASSLTPFWGKDGYTF. CDR3 DNA sequence: TGTGCCAGCAGCTTAACACCCTTTTGGGGTAAGGACGGCTACACCTTC. The J gene is TRBJ1-2, the V gene TRBV7-8; the D is unclear. Germline V gene lookup returns CDR1 SGHVS and CDR2 FQNEAQ. Trimming stripped 2 bases from V and 8 bases from J, with 21 bases between. There are 16 residues in the CDR3.

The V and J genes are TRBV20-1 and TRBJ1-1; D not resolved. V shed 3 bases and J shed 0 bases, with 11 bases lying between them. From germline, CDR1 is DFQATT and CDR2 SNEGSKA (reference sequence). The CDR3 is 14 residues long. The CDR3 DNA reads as TGCAGTGCTAGGAGGCCGGGGATGAACACTGAAGCTTTCTTT. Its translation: CSARRPGMNTEAFF.

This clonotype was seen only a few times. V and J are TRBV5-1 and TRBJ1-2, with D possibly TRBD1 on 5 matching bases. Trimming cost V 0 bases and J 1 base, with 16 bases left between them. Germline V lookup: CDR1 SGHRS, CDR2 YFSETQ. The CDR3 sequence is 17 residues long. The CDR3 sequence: CASSLDGAGLINYGYTF. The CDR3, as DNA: TGCGCCAGCAGCTTGGATGGCGCGGGACTAATTAACTATGGCTACACCTTC.

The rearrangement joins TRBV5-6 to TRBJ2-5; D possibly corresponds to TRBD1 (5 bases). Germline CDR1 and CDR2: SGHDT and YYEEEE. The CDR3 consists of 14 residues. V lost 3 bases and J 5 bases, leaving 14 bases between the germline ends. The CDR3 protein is CASSSKGQRETQYF. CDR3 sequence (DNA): TGTGCCAGCAGCTCGAAGGGGCAGAGGGAGACCCAGTACTTC.

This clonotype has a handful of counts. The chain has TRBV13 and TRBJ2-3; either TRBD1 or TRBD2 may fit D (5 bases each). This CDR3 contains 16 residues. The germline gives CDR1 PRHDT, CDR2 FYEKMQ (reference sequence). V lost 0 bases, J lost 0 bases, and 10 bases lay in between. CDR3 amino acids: CASSLGGRLSTDTQYF. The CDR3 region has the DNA TGTGCCAGCAGCTTAGGGGGACGGCTTAGCACAGATACGCAGTATTTT.

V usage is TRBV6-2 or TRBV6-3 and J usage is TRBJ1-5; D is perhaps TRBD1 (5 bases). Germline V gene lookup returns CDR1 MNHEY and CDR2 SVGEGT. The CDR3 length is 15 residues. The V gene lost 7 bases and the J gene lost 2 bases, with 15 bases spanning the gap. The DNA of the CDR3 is TGTGCCAGCACATGGGGGTTGGTGGGCAATCAGCCCCAGCATTTT. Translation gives CASTWGLVGNQPQHF.

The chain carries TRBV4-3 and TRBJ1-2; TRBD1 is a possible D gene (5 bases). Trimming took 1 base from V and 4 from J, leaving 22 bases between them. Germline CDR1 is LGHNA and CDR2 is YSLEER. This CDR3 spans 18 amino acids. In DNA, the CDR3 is TGCGCCAGCAGCCAAGGCCTCAAGGGGCTCTCATGGGGCTATGGCTACACCTTC. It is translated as CASSQGLKGLSWGYGYTF.

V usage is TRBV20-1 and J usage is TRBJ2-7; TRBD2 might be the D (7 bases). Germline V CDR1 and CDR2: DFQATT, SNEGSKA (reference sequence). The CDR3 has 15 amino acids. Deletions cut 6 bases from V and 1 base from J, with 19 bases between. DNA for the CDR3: TGCAGTGCAACCGACGCGGGGGCGCCGTCCTACGAGCAGTACTTC. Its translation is CSATDAGAPSYEQYF.

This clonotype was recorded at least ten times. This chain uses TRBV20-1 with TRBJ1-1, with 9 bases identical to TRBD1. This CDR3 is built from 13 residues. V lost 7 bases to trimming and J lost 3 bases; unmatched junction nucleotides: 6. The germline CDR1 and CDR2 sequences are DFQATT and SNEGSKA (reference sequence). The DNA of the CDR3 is TGCAGTGGCCGGGGGGACAGGGACACTGAAGCTTTCTTT. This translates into CSGRGDRDTEAFF.

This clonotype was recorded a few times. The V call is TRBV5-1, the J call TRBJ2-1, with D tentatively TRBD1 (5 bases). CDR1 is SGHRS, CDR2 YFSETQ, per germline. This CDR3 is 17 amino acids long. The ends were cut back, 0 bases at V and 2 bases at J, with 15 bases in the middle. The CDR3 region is CASSLEGWGATYNEQFF. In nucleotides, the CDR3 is TGCGCCAGCAGCTTGGAGGGGTGGGGTGCTACCTACAATGAGCAGTTCTTC.

The CDR3 sequence: CASSQAPGGGTGELFF. The CDR3 DNA is TGCGCCAGCAGCCAAGCCCCAGGGGGCGGGACCGGGGAGCTGTTTTTT. The chain combines TRBV4-3 with TRBJ2-2, with TRBD1 identical over 8 bases. Losses at the gene ends were 1 base for V and 5 bases for J; bases not matched to a gene: 6. Germline V CDR1 and CDR2: LGHNA, YSLEER. There are 16 residues in the CDR3.

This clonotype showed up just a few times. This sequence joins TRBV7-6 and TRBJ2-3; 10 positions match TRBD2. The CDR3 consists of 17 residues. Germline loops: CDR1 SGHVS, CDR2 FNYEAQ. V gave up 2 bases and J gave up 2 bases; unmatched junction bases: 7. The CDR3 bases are TGTGCCAGCAGCTTAATGGCTAGCGGGGGAATCACAGATACGCAGTATTTT. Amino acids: CASSLMASGGITDTQYF.

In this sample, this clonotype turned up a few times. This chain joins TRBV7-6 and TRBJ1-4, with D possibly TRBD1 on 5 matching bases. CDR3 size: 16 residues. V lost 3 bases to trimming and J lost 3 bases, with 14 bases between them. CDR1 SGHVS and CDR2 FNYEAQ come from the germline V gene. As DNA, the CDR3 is TGTGCCAGCAGCTTCCGACGGGGGAGTGCTAATGAAAAACTGTTTTTT. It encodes CASSFRRGSANEKLFF.

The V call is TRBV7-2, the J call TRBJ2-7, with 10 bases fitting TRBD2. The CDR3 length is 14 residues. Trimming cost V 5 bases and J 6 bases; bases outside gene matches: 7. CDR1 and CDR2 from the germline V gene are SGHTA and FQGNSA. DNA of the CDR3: TGTGCCAGCAGCCCTAGCGGGAGAGGAGTCGAGCAGTACTTC. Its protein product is CASSPSGRGVEQYF.